These 25 T cell receptor beta chains originate from one sample sequenced in a study of blood T cells in healthy people across ages. The use of a sample-barcoded 5' primer and a J-beta primer mix characterized a second PCR of about 6 to 11 cycles. A single record per CDR3 protein comes from TCRdb applying MiXCR to the 5' RACE reads. The sample consists of about a million distinct CDR3 sequences, approximately 50% of them appearing once. The sequenced sample consisted of blood. The receptors originated from a woman aged 60-70 years in good health.

This clonotype was observed at least ten times. The chain employs TRBV7-2 and TRBJ2-5; D remains ambiguous. Trimming cost V 6 bases and J 0 bases, with 5 bases left between them. Germline CDR1 is SGHTA and CDR2 is FQGNSA. The CDR3 spans 12 residues. CDR3 sequence (DNA): TGTGCCAGCAGTACGTACCAAGAGACCCAGTACTTC. Protein sequence: CASSTYQETQYF.

The J gene is TRBJ2-4, the V gene TRBV7-8; D is perhaps TRBD1 (6 bases). The J call is doubtful: the DNA matches TRBJ2-7 better. Germline V gene lookup returns CDR1 SGHVS and CDR2 FQNEAQ. CDR3 size: 16 residues. The CDR3 spells CASSLASGTTTYEQYF. CDR3 bases: TGTGCCAGCAGCTTGGCTTCCGGGACAACCACTTACGAGCAGTACTTC.

V usage is TRBV11-2 and J usage is TRBJ2-5; 12 bases match TRBD2. CDR1 and CDR2 (germline): SGHAT, FQNNGV. J lost 4 bases, V lost 4 bases, and 7 bases had no gene match. The CDR3 totals 16 residues. The CDR3 bases are TGTGCCAGCAGCTGGACTAGCGGGGTATCCCCAGAGACCCAGTACTTC. This gives the protein CASSWTSGVSPETQYF.

CDR3 DNA sequence: TGTGCCAGCAGCCACCCAGCGACGGGAGAGACCCAGTACTTC. Its protein product is CASSHPATGETQYF. The chain carries TRBV28 and TRBJ2-5, with no clear D. V lost 6 bases to trimming and J lost 4 bases, with 15 bases between them. Looked up from germline, CDR1 is MDHEN and CDR2 is SYDVKM. This CDR3 is 14 amino acids long.

J is TRBJ2-3 and V is TRBV12-3 or TRBV12-4; perhaps TRBD2 as D (6 bases). The V end lost 6 bases, the J end lost 1 base, and 14 bases lay between the germline ends. This CDR3 is built from 15 residues. DNA of the CDR3: TGTGCCAGCAGGGGGCTGGGACTCCGCACAGATACGCAGTATTTT. Its protein is CASRGLGLRTDTQYF.

The chain recombines TRBV30 with TRBJ1-2; D is unclear. The CDR3 is 16 residues long. Trimming stripped 0 bases from V and 8 bases from J, with 22 bases between. Germline CDR1 GTSNPN, CDR2 SVGIG (reference sequence). CDR3 sequence: CAWSVLGVPASWGYTF. The CDR3 DNA sequence: TGTGCCTGGAGTGTACTTGGGGTGCCGGCTTCATGGGGCTACACCTTC. Using reference TRBV30 and TRBJ1-2 for the parts outside the CDR3, the full variable domain is SQTIHQWPATLVQPVGSPLSLECTVEGTSNPNLYWYRQAAGRGLQLLFYSVGIGQISSEVPQNLSASRPQDRQFILSSKKLLLSDSGFYLCAWSVLGVPASWGYTFGSGTRLTVV.

A remark on this clonotype: This clone may be a read error of a much larger clone one base away. The chain joins TRBV29-1 to TRBJ2-7, with TRBD2 as a possible D gene (5 bases). The CDR3 length is 14 residues. From germline, CDR1 is SQVTM and CDR2 ANQGSEA. CDR3 DNA: TGCAGCGTTGAAGATATGGGGAGTGGCTACGAGCGGTACTTC. Its translation is CSVEDMGSGYERYF.

The CDR3 DNA is TGCGCCAGCAGCCAACCCAGGACAGGAGGGGTAAACATTCAGTACTTC. Encoded protein: CASSQPRTGGVNIQYF. The V gene is TRBV4-1, the J gene TRBJ2-4; D might be TRBD1 (7 bases). The V gene lost 2 bases and the J gene lost 6 bases, with 17 bases spanning the gap. Germline CDR1 MGHRA, CDR2 YSYEKL. The CDR3 is 16 amino acids.

The chain links TRBV5-1 to TRBJ2-7; tentatively, D is TRBD1 or TRBD2 (8 bases each). V shed 4 bases and J shed 0 bases, with 20 bases lying between them. CDR3 size: 17 residues. Germline V lookup: CDR1 SGHRS, CDR2 YFSETQ. In DNA form, the CDR3 reads TGCGCCAGCAGCACTGGACGTAGCGGGACAGGCTCCTACGAGCAGTACTTC. It yields the protein CASSTGRSGTGSYEQYF. Based on the CDR3 plus reference TRBV5-1 and TRBJ2-7, the full variable domain is KAGVTQTPRYLIKTRGQQVTLSCSPISGHRSVSWYQQTPGQGLQFLFEYFSETQRNKGNFPGRFSGRQFSNSRSEMNVSTLELGDSALYLCASSTGRSGTGSYEQYFGPGTRLTVT.

Notes on this clonotype: The junction does not match germline at one end; this may be a read error. The V call is TRBV20-1, the J call TRBJ2-3; D tentatively reads TRBD1 or TRBD2 (6 bases each). This CDR3 contains 14 residues. Germline V gene data show CDR1 as DFQATT and CDR2 as SNEGSKA (reference sequence). Here the CDR3 reads CSAPGAVYTNTQYF. For the CDR3, the DNA is TGCAGTGCCCCGGGGGCAGTATACACAAATACGCAGTATTTT.

The chain employs TRBV30 and TRBJ1-1; D remains ambiguous. Trimming removed 0 bases from V and 6 bases from J, with 11 bases in between. This CDR3 comprises 13 residues. The germline CDR1 and CDR2 sequences are GTSNPN and SVGIG (reference sequence). CDR3 amino acids: CAWSVRGSAEAFF. CDR3 bases: TGTGCCTGGAGTGTACGGGGAAGCGCTGAAGCTTTCTTT.

This clonotype was seen only a few times. Its ends do not fully match the called genes, so a read error is possible. This sequence joins TRBV20-1 and TRBJ2-7, with 11 bases identical to TRBD2. The J call may be in error: the DNA end matches TRBJ2-5 better. CDR3 length: 17 residues. Per germline, CDR1 DFQATT and CDR2 SNEGSKA (reference sequence). CDR3 sequence: CSARGTSGGADKETQYF. In nucleotides, the CDR3 is TGCAGTGCAAGAGGGACTAGCGGAGGCGCCGATAAAGAGACCCAGTACTTC.

The V call is TRBV11-3, the J call TRBJ2-1; unclear D gene. CDR3 length equals 13 residues. Germline loops: CDR1 SGHNT, CDR2 YENEEA. Between the trimmed V and J ends, which lost 6 bases and 8 bases, there was a span of 14 bases. The CDR3 DNA reads TGTGCCAGCAGTCCCGAACTTTTTGATGAGCAGTTCTTC. Translated, it gives CASSPELFDEQFF.

This clonotype was picked up a small number of times. The genes are TRBV12-3 or TRBV12-4 and TRBJ2-3; 8 bases fit TRBD1. This CDR3 has 15 residues. V shed 5 bases and J 2 bases; nucleotides not matched to a gene: 6. The CDR3 sequence is CASSNRQGFTDTQYF. In nucleotides, the CDR3 is TGTGCCAGCAGTAACAGACAGGGGTTCACAGATACGCAGTATTTT.

The chain couples TRBV7-2 to TRBJ1-2; D gene ambiguous. Trimming left V 8 bases short and J 6 bases short, with 13 bases between. Germline values: CDR1 SGHTA, CDR2 FQGNSA. This CDR3 region has 12 residues. As DNA, the CDR3 is TGTGCCAGCTCTCCCCTAGGGCATGGCTACACCTTC. Amino acid sequence: CASSPLGHGYTF.

As for this clonotype: Germline is not matched at one junction end, which may reflect a read error. CDR3: CSAMPLLLAGGPGKNIQCF. CDR3 bases: TGCAGCGCCATGCCCCTGCTGCTAGCGGGAGGGCCGGGCAAAAACATTCAGTGCTTC. The chain uses TRBV29-1 and TRBJ2-5; 12 nucleotides line up with TRBD2. The length of the CDR3 is 19 residues. Looked up from germline, CDR1 is SQVTM and CDR2 is ANQGSEA.

V gene TRBV20-1 combines with J gene TRBJ2-4, with 16 bases identical to TRBD2. This CDR3 contains 17 residues. The V gene's germline CDR1 is DFQATT and CDR2 SNEGSKA (reference sequence). Trimming removed 6 bases from V and 5 bases from J; junction bases left unmatched: 10. The CDR3 region is CSARGLAGGKGENIQYF. The CDR3 DNA is TGCAGTGCCCGGGGACTAGCGGGAGGGAAAGGGGAAAACATTCAGTACTTC.

The chain links TRBV7-2 to TRBJ2-3; 8 bases map to TRBD1. The length of the CDR3 is 18 residues. Germline CDR1 and CDR2: SGHTA and FQGNSA. After removal of 4 bases from V and 2 bases from J, the junction contained 14 bases not matched to a gene. CDR3 amino acids: CASSSTLIRTGNTDTQYF. DNA for the CDR3: TGTGCCAGCAGCTCGACGCTCATAAGGACAGGGAACACAGATACGCAGTATTTT. The complete variable domain, with remaining parts taken from reference TRBV7-2 and TRBJ2-3, reads GAGVSQSPSNKVTEKGKDVELRCDPISGHTALYWYRQSLGQGLEFLIYFQGNSAPDKSGLPSDRFSAERTGGSVSTLTIQRTQQEDSAVYLCASSSTLIRTGNTDTQYFGPGTRLTVL.

This clonotype was detected a few times. CDR3 DNA sequence: TGTGCCAGCAGCCCTCCGGGACTAGCGGGGTCCTACGAGCAGTACTTC. It translates to CASSPPGLAGSYEQYF. The chain joins TRBV7-2 to TRBJ2-7; 13 bases match TRBD2. The length of the CDR3 is 16 residues. Unmatched junction bases numbered 5, after V lost 5 bases and J lost 1 base. Germline-derived CDR1 and CDR2 are SGHTA and FQGNSA.

Only a few counts were recorded for this clonotype. V is TRBV29-1 and J is TRBJ2-1, with 7 positions matching TRBD2. After removal of 4 bases from V and 9 bases from J, the junction contained 18 bases not matched to a gene. Germline CDR1 reads SQVTM; CDR2 reads ANQGSEA. This CDR3 spans 16 amino acids. The CDR3 DNA sequence: TGCAGCGTTGGTTCTCCTTTGGGACTAACTGGGCGTGAGCAGTTCTTC. Protein sequence: CSVGSPLGLTGREQFF.

The rearrangement uses TRBV28 and TRBJ1-6; 7 positions match TRBD1. The junction had 7 bases not matched to a gene; V was cut back by 10 bases and J by 10 bases. Germline CDR1 is MDHEN and CDR2 is SYDVKM. This CDR3 spans 12 amino acids. CDR3 residues: CATQTGRSPLHF. The CDR3 nucleotides are TGTGCCACCCAGACAGGGAGATCACCCCTCCACTTT.

Note on this clonotype: A read error is possible here, since a much larger clone lies one base away. The chain links TRBV29-1 to TRBJ2-5; 8 bases match TRBD2. V dropped 7 bases and J dropped 11; count of bases not matched to a gene: 15. The CDR3 has 13 residues. Germline CDR1 reads SQVTM; CDR2 reads ANQGSEA. CDR3 residues: CSANSGAYNEQYF. CDR3 nucleotides: TGCAGCGCCAATAGCGGGGCATACAATGAGCAGTACTTC.

Many counts were recorded for this clonotype. The CDR3 bases are TGTGCCAGCAGCAAAAGGGGACACCCTGTCGGGACCCAGTACTTC. It encodes CASSKRGHPVGTQYF. The chain recombines TRBV21-1 with TRBJ2-5; the table calls TRBD1, which could not be checked here. TRBV21-1 is assigned pseudogene status. There are 15 residues in the CDR3.

In this sample, this clonotype turned up a few times. CDR3 residues: CASSTPLGSGKVEQYF. The CDR3 nucleotides read TGTGCCAGCAGTACCCCCCTCGGTAGCGGGAAGGTCGAGCAGTACTTC. The chain links TRBV6-5 to TRBJ2-7, with 8 bases lining up with TRBD2. This CDR3 contains 16 residues. Per the germline V gene, CDR1 is MNHEY and CDR2 is SVGAGI. After removal of 5 bases from V and 6 bases from J, the junction contained 15 bases not matched to a gene.

V usage is TRBV5-1 and J usage is TRBJ2-1, with 14 bases that match TRBD2. The germline V gene encodes CDR1 SGHRS and CDR2 YFSETQ. With V trimmed by 3 bases and J by 9 bases, 8 bases remained unmatched. This CDR3 is 16 amino acids long. The CDR3 reads CASSSNGLAGGVEQFF. The CDR3 DNA sequence: TGCGCCAGCAGCTCTAACGGACTAGCGGGAGGAGTTGAGCAGTTCTTC.